The sequence of this T cell receptor beta chain was determined in a study of T cell clonality in common variable immunodeficiency. General study points: Fewer TCRbeta clones were shared among CVID subjects than controls.

Each donor provided about 5 to 8 ml of heparinized whole blood. This clone has only a few counts. What it recognizes is unknown. A single base separates this from a much larger clone, so it may be a read error. The CDR3 is cut off 3 residues early in the read; its end comes from the germline J gene. The germline gives CDR1 SNHLY, CDR2 FYNNEI. The CDR3 runs to 14 residues. CVID and control samples used equivalent genomic DNA input. The method was immunoSEQ multiplex PCR; TCRdb's version includes in-frame clones alone and lacks a portion of them. This repertoire holds some 50,000 clones, and none appear only once.

The chain is built from TRBV2 and TRBJ2-3, with 9 positions matching TRBD1. The receptor was isolated from a person aged 18-70 years in good health. Sequencing was done on a sample of peripheral blood mononuclear cells. CDR3 DNA, as far as it was read: TGTGCCAGACTCCCGGGACAGGGAGAAGAGACG. Protein product: CARLPGQGEET. In full, the CDR3 reads CARLPGQGEETQYF. Full variable domain (rest looked up from reference TRBV2 and TRBJ2-3): EPEVTQTPSHQVTQMGQEVILRCVPISNHLYFYWYRQILGQKVEFLVSFYNNEISEKSEIFDDQFSVERPDGSNFTLKIRSTKLEDSAMYFCARLPGQGEETQYFGPGTRLTVL.